This paragraph covers one T cell receptor (beta chain) sequence. The Seattle site enrolled patients during active infection and followed them longitudinally. In the source study's methods: Estimated nucleated cell counts came from reference gene primer amplification. Clones were sequenced by immunoSEQ multiplex PCR, and TCRdb holds only the in-frame ones, with some missing. For V, J and clone size, that table is used; D and trimming come from the DNA. The sample yields about 49,000 clones, around 87% seen once. This specimen belongs to a study of blood T cell repertoires in COVID-19. Study information: In each case, the material was cDNA or gDNA derived from T cells, B-cell-depleted T cells, or PBMCs.

The germline V gene encodes CDR1 MDHEN and CDR2 SYDVKM. The CDR3 is made up of 15 amino acids. The ends lost 5 bases at V and 6 bases at J; junction bases unmatched: 7. V gene TRBV28 combines with J gene TRBJ1-5; 10 nucleotides agree with TRBD1. The receptor was isolated from a woman of 80 years or more with COVID-19, enrolled during active disease. Sequencing used peripheral blood. In DNA, the CDR3 is TGTGCCAGCAGTCGACAGGGGGCTGCGGGTCAGCCCCAGCATTTT. Residues: CASSRQGAAGQPQHF.